Listed below are T cell receptor beta chains from one sample, sequenced in a study of T cell responses to AZD1222 COVID-19 vaccine. Sequencing used immunoSEQ multiplex PCR; TCRdb keeps in-frame clones, though not all of them. Here the sample spans 70,000 to 80,000 clones, about 78% being singletons. The sequenced sample was peripheral blood, obtained 28 days after the second AZD1222 dose. Receptors originate from an adult who received the AZD1222 COVID-19 vaccine. CDR3s include the opening cysteine and the closing phenylalanine or tryptophan. The order of the fields is J gene, clone size, V gene, D gene, CDR3 DNA, CDR3 protein. The D gene is left open where the match is weak. Not every row has a clone size; where given, it reads once, few, many or a size class.

j_gene: TRBJ2-1
abundance: -
v_gene: TRBV5-6
d_gene: TRBD2
CDR3nt: TGTGCCAGCAGCTTGGCCGGGCTAGCGGAGAGGTACAATGAGCAGTTCTTC
CDR3aa: CASSLAGLAERYNEQFF

j_gene: TRBJ2-4
abundance: -
v_gene: TRBV29-1
d_gene: -
CDR3nt: TGCAGCGTCTTTGCCGGGGGCATTCAGTACTTC
CDR3aa: CSVFAGGIQYF

j_gene: TRBJ1-3
abundance: -
v_gene: TRBV19
d_gene: -
CDR3nt: TGTGCCAGTAGTCAAGGGACTGGAAACACCATATATTTT
CDR3aa: CASSQGTGNTIYF

j_gene: TRBJ2-5
abundance: once
v_gene: TRBV11-1
d_gene: -
CDR3nt: TGTGCCAGCAGCCGCTACACCGGGACCCAAGAGACCCAGTACTTC
CDR3aa: CASSRYTGTQETQYF

j_gene: TRBJ1-6
abundance: -
v_gene: TRBV1
d_gene: -
CDR3nt: TGCACCAGCAGCCAAGCGGAGGGGCATAGTTCACCCCTCCACTTT
CDR3aa: CTSSQAEGHSSPLHF

j_gene: TRBJ2-7
abundance: -
v_gene: TRBV28
d_gene: TRBD1
CDR3nt: TGTGCCAGCAGTTCCCCCTCCCTGGCCAGGGGGTATCACTACGAGCAGTACTTC
CDR3aa: CASSSPSLARGYHYEQYF

j_gene: TRBJ2-6
abundance: -
v_gene: TRBV24-1
d_gene: TRBD1
CDR3nt: TGTGCCACCAGTGATCCCGGGACAGGGGGGAGGGCCAACGTCCTGACTTTC
CDR3aa: CATSDPGTGGRANVLTF

j_gene: TRBJ1-5
abundance: few
v_gene: TRBV28
d_gene: -
CDR3nt: TGTGCCAGCAGTTTTGACGGGGGGCAGCCCCAGCATTTT
CDR3aa: CASSFDGGQPQHF

j_gene: TRBJ1-2
abundance: -
v_gene: TRBV27
d_gene: TRBD1
CDR3nt: TGTGCCAGCAGCTCCAGGGACAGAGAGGCTGGCTACACCTTC
CDR3aa: CASSSRDREAGYTF

j_gene: TRBJ1-5
abundance: -
v_gene: TRBV18
d_gene: -
CDR3nt: TGTGCCAGCTCACTTTGGCGCCCCGGGCCCCAGCATTTT
CDR3aa: CASSLWRPGPQHF

j_gene: TRBJ1-2
abundance: few
v_gene: TRBV2
d_gene: -
CDR3nt: TGTGCCAGCAGCCGACCGGGACGGCAAAGGTACACCTTC
CDR3aa: CASSRPGRQRYTF

j_gene: TRBJ1-1
abundance: -
v_gene: TRBV6-5
d_gene: TRBD1
CDR3nt: TGTGCCAGCAGTCAGGACAGGGGGACTGAAGCTTTCTTT
CDR3aa: CASSQDRGTEAFF

j_gene: TRBJ2-7
abundance: -
v_gene: TRBV7-9
d_gene: -
CDR3nt: TGTGCCAGCAGCCTCTGGATGGGACGCGAAAGCGAGCAGTACTTC
CDR3aa: CASSLWMGRESEQYF

j_gene: TRBJ2-7
abundance: -
v_gene: TRBV11-2
d_gene: -
CDR3nt: TGTGCCAGCAGCCCTCGGTGGGCCTACGAGCAGTACTTC
CDR3aa: CASSPRWAYEQYF

j_gene: TRBJ2-2
abundance: once
v_gene: TRBV10-3
d_gene: TRBD2
CDR3nt: TGTGCCATCAGTGGCGGGAGCGCGAACACCGGGGAGCTGTTTTTT
CDR3aa: CAISGGSANTGELFF

j_gene: TRBJ1-1
abundance: -
v_gene: TRBV7-8
d_gene: -
CDR3nt: TGTGCCAGCAGGATGACCCGGGACCCCATGTTAGAACAAGCTTTCTTT
CDR3aa: CASRMTRDPMLEQAFF

j_gene: TRBJ2-1
abundance: -
v_gene: TRBV18
d_gene: -
CDR3nt: TGTGCCAGCTCGCCTCTGGGGGCTACCATTAACAATGAGCAGTTCTTC
CDR3aa: CASSPLGATINNEQFF

j_gene: TRBJ1-1
abundance: -
v_gene: TRBV29-1
d_gene: -
CDR3nt: TGCAGCACTTATCAGACAGTGAACACTGAAGCTTTCTTT
CDR3aa: CSTYQTVNTEAFF

j_gene: TRBJ2-5
abundance: few
v_gene: TRBV28
d_gene: TRBD2
CDR3nt: TGTGCCAGCAACACTTACACGGGAGGAGGGTGGGAGACCCAGTACTTC
CDR3aa: CASNTYTGGGWETQYF

j_gene: TRBJ1-3
abundance: -
v_gene: TRBV28
d_gene: -
CDR3nt: TGTGCCAGCAGTTCTACAACAGGGCTCAGCTCTGGAAACACCATATATTTT
CDR3aa: CASSSTTGLSSGNTIYF

j_gene: TRBJ1-5
abundance: -
v_gene: TRBV19
d_gene: -
CDR3nt: TGTGCCACGAATTCTCCCGGGACGGCTTATCAGCCCCAGCATTTT
CDR3aa: CATNSPGTAYQPQHF

j_gene: TRBJ1-2
abundance: -
v_gene: TRBV7-9
d_gene: -
CDR3nt: TGTGCCAGCAGCTTAGGTGGAGTGGGAAACTATGGCTACACCTTC
CDR3aa: CASSLGGVGNYGYTF

j_gene: TRBJ2-1
abundance: -
v_gene: TRBV19
d_gene: -
CDR3nt: TGTGCCAGTCTGGGGGTGGCAGTCAATGAGCAGTTCTTC
CDR3aa: CASLGVAVNEQFF

j_gene: TRBJ2-2
abundance: -
v_gene: TRBV9
d_gene: TRBD1
CDR3nt: TGTGCCAGCGGCAATACCGGACAGGTCTGGGACACCGGGGAGCTGTTTTTT
CDR3aa: CASGNTGQVWDTGELFF

j_gene: TRBJ2-1
abundance: -
v_gene: TRBV7-2
d_gene: TRBD1
CDR3nt: TGTGCCAGCAGCCCCTGGACAGGAGAGAATGAGCAGTTCTTC
CDR3aa: CASSPWTGENEQFF

j_gene: TRBJ1-6
abundance: once
v_gene: TRBV28
d_gene: -
CDR3nt: TGTGCCAGCAGTATCAGTGACAGGAATTCACCCCTCCACTTT
CDR3aa: CASSISDRNSPLHF

j_gene: TRBJ1-1
abundance: -
v_gene: TRBV4-2
d_gene: -
CDR3nt: TGTGCCAGCAGCCAAGATGGAGGATGGAACACTGAAGCTTTCTTT
CDR3aa: CASSQDGGWNTEAFF

j_gene: TRBJ1-6
abundance: -
v_gene: TRBV5-1
d_gene: -
CDR3nt: TGCGCCAGCAGCTCGGGCCAAGGGGCCCTCCACTTT
CDR3aa: CASSSGQGALHF

j_gene: TRBJ2-2
abundance: -
v_gene: TRBV18
d_gene: -
CDR3nt: TGTGCCAGCTCAGAACTGGAGGGCACGAACACCGGGGAGCTGTTTTTT
CDR3aa: CASSELEGTNTGELFF

j_gene: TRBJ2-7
abundance: -
v_gene: TRBV27
d_gene: -
CDR3nt: TGTGCCAGCAGTTCCTGGACCGTAAACTACGAGCAGTACTTC
CDR3aa: CASSSWTVNYEQYF

j_gene: TRBJ2-2
abundance: -
v_gene: TRBV7-9
d_gene: TRBD1
CDR3nt: TGTGCCAGCAGCCCGCGAGGGACAGGGGACACCGGGGAGCTGTTTTTT
CDR3aa: CASSPRGTGDTGELFF

j_gene: TRBJ1-6
abundance: -
v_gene: TRBV7-2
d_gene: TRBD1
CDR3nt: TGTGCCAGCAGTCAGGACAGGGGGCTTTATTCACCCCTCCACTTT
CDR3aa: CASSQDRGLYSPLHF

j_gene: TRBJ2-7
abundance: once
v_gene: TRBV3-1/TRBV3-2
d_gene: TRBD2
CDR3nt: TGTGCCAGCAGCCAAGACGCGGCGGGGGGCGAGCAGTACTTC
CDR3aa: CASSQDAAGGEQYF

j_gene: TRBJ1-6
abundance: -
v_gene: TRBV28
d_gene: -
CDR3nt: TGTGCCAGCAGTTTACCCCAACAGAATTCACCCCTCCACTTT
CDR3aa: CASSLPQQNSPLHF

j_gene: TRBJ2-7
abundance: few
v_gene: TRBV9
d_gene: -
CDR3nt: TGTGCCAGCAGACCCTGGACGGGTAGAACCTACGAGCAGTACTTC
CDR3aa: CASRPWTGRTYEQYF

j_gene: TRBJ2-1
abundance: -
v_gene: TRBV7-9
d_gene: -
CDR3nt: TGTGCCAGCAGCTTAGCGCTCGGTTTGGAGCAGTTCTTC
CDR3aa: CASSLALGLEQFF

j_gene: TRBJ1-2
abundance: -
v_gene: TRBV9
d_gene: -
CDR3nt: TGTGCCAGCAGCGCGTCCGATGGCTACACCTTC
CDR3aa: CASSASDGYTF

j_gene: TRBJ1-6
abundance: -
v_gene: TRBV7-9
d_gene: -
CDR3nt: TGTGCCAGCAGCTTCGATACCGGGGCCATCCTCCACTTT
CDR3aa: CASSFDTGAILHF

j_gene: TRBJ2-7
abundance: -
v_gene: TRBV21-1
d_gene: -
CDR3nt: TGTGCCAGCAGCAATCTAACGGGAGCCCCCTACGAGCAGTACTTC
CDR3aa: CASSNLTGAPYEQYF

j_gene: TRBJ2-3
abundance: -
v_gene: TRBV18
d_gene: -
CDR3nt: TGTGCCAGCTCACAGCTCCCCCCAGATACGCAGTATTTT
CDR3aa: CASSQLPPDTQYF

j_gene: TRBJ1-6
abundance: -
v_gene: TRBV5-6
d_gene: -
CDR3nt: TGTGCCAGCAGCTTGCTGACAGCTAATTCACCCCTCCACTTT
CDR3aa: CASSLLTANSPLHF

j_gene: TRBJ2-4
abundance: -
v_gene: TRBV11-1
d_gene: -
CDR3nt: TGTGCCAGCAGCCTAACGGGTGGAAACATTCAGTACTTC
CDR3aa: CASSLTGGNIQYF

j_gene: TRBJ2-7
abundance: once
v_gene: TRBV30
d_gene: -
CDR3nt: TGTGCCTGGAGTGCCCCCTCCGGGACCGTCTACGAGCAGTACTTC
CDR3aa: CAWSAPSGTVYEQYF

j_gene: TRBJ2-3
abundance: -
v_gene: TRBV18
d_gene: -
CDR3nt: TGTGCCAGCTCCCCGATGGAAGATACGCAGTATTTT
CDR3aa: CASSPMEDTQYF

j_gene: TRBJ1-2
abundance: -
v_gene: TRBV7-8
d_gene: -
CDR3nt: TGTGCCAGCAGCTTAGAAGGTAGCCGTGGGTATGGCTACACCTTC
CDR3aa: CASSLEGSRGYGYTF

j_gene: TRBJ2-1
abundance: -
v_gene: TRBV30
d_gene: TRBD1
CDR3nt: TGTGCCTGGCTACAGGGGGGAGAGCAGTTCTTC
CDR3aa: CAWLQGGEQFF

j_gene: TRBJ2-7
abundance: -
v_gene: TRBV19
d_gene: -
CDR3nt: TGTGCCAGTAGTCGTACAGGCTCTTACGAGCAGTACTTC
CDR3aa: CASSRTGSYEQYF

j_gene: TRBJ1-6
abundance: -
v_gene: TRBV5-1
d_gene: -
CDR3nt: TGCGCCAGCAGCCACGGGACTGCGAATTCACCCCTCCACTTT
CDR3aa: CASSHGTANSPLHF

j_gene: TRBJ2-1
abundance: -
v_gene: TRBV29-1
d_gene: -
CDR3nt: TGCAGCGGTGACAGATACAATGAGCAGTTCTTC
CDR3aa: CSGDRYNEQFF

j_gene: TRBJ2-7
abundance: -
v_gene: TRBV5-3
d_gene: -
CDR3nt: TGTGCCAGAAGCGCCCGGGACCGTCGGTGCGAGCAGTACTTC
CDR3aa: CARSARDRRCEQYF

j_gene: TRBJ1-1
abundance: -
v_gene: TRBV5-6
d_gene: -
CDR3nt: TGTGCCAGCAGCTTGAGCATGAACACTGAAGCTTTCTTT
CDR3aa: CASSLSMNTEAFF

j_gene: TRBJ2-3
abundance: -
v_gene: TRBV4-2
d_gene: -
CDR3nt: TGTGCCAGCAGCCAAGATCTGGTACGCACAGATACGCAGTATTTT
CDR3aa: CASSQDLVRTDTQYF

j_gene: TRBJ1-2
abundance: -
v_gene: TRBV29-1
d_gene: -
CDR3nt: TGCAGCGTTGAGGGTACAGGGCTCACCTTC
CDR3aa: CSVEGTGLTF

j_gene: TRBJ1-2
abundance: -
v_gene: TRBV2
d_gene: -
CDR3nt: TGTGCCATCACGCCTCTGACGGGGAGCAACTATGGCTACACCTTC
CDR3aa: CAITPLTGSNYGYTF